Below, one T cell receptor (beta chain) is given with its context. Its antigen is currently unknown. Time point indicated: neoterminal ileum biopsy at postoperative endoscopy, about 6 months after surgery. The data stem from a study of T cell repertoires in ileal Crohn's disease. Study overall: Thiopurines (about 10) or anti-TNF agents (approximately 20) were given postoperatively to about half. At postoperative colonoscopy, neoterminal ileum biopsies were taken as M6.

V shed 1 base and J shed 2 bases, with 18 bases lying between them. Per germline, CDR1 SGHDN and CDR2 FVKESK. The CDR3 runs to 17 residues. The protocol was immunoSEQ multiplex PCR, while the TCRdb copy is restricted to in-frame clones and leaves out a portion. Altogether roughly 60,000 clones are present, 85% to 90% being singletons, with the ten largest covering approximately 2%. Broader study findings: High-frequency clones were more common in sorted CD8 than CD4 cells. Compared with non-smokers, active smokers at surgery showed more clonal expansions.

The chain links TRBV14 to TRBJ2-7; D may be TRBD1 (6 bases). The sequence was obtained from an adult with Crohn's disease. What was sequenced was ileal tissue. In DNA, the CDR3 is TGTGCCAGCAGCCAAGGTTATGGGACAACTAGACCCTACGAGCAGTACTTC. This gives the protein CASSQGYGTTRPYEQYF.